The sequence of this T cell receptor (beta chain) was determined in a study of cytomegalovirus exposure and HLA in healthy donors. The CDR3 is 14 residues long. Germline CDR1 SQVTM, CDR2 ANQGSEA. Trimming removed 3 bases from V and 4 bases from J; junction bases left unmatched: 6. Primers: 60 Vbeta forward and 13 Jbeta reverse. Generated by immunoSEQ multiplex PCR, the TCRdb table keeps only in-frame clones and is missing some. The table shows 150,000 to 200,000 clones, with 65% to 85% occurring only once. The rearrangement joins TRBV29-1 to TRBJ1-1; 9 bases map to TRBD1. Sequenced input: PBMCs. The sequence derives from a girl aged 10 to 17 in good health and CMV-seropositive. CDR3 nucleotides: TGCAGCGTTGACCGGACAGGGGAGTCCACTGAAGCTTTCTTT. Its translation: CSVDRTGESTEAFF.